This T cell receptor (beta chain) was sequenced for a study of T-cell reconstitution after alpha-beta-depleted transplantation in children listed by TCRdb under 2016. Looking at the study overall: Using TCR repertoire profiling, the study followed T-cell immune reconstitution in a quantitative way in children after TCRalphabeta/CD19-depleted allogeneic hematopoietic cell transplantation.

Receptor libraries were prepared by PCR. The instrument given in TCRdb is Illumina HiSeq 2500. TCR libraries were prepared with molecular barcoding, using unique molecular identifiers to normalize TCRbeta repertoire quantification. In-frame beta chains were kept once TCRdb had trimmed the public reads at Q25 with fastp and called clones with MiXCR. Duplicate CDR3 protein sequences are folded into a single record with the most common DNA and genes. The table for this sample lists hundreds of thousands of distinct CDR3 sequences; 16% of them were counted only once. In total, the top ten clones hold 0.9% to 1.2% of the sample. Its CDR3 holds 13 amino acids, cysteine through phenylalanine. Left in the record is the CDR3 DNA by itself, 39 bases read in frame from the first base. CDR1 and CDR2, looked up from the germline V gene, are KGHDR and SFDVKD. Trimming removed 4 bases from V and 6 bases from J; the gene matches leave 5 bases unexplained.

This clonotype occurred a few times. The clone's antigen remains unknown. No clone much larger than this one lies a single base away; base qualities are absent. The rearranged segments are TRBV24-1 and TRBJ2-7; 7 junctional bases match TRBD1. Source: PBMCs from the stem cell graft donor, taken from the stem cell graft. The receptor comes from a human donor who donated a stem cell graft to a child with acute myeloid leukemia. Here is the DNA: TGTGCCACCAGTGAACCGGGACAGCGCGAGCAGTACTTC. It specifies CATSEPGQREQYF.